This T cell receptor (beta chain) was identified during a study of shared T cell receptors in the human thymus (dated by TCRdb to the early 2020s). For the wider study: The study investigated the way shared, self-reactive T-cell receptor alpha chains are produced in the human thymus.

Reading from cysteine to phenylalanine, the CDR3 counts 20 amino acids. Of the read, only the CDR3 DNA is kept; its 60 bases are in frame from base 1. CDR1 and CDR2 are drawn from the germline V gene: SGDLS, YYNGEE. V and J are trimmed by 3 bases and 4 bases, and the gene matches miss 15 bases of the junction. Library prep was done by the immunoSEQ multiplex PCR assay. In its TCRdb copy, this immuneACCESS table keeps in-frame sequences only and misses some clones. Where compared with another copy, unresolved V genes explain less than half of these, and the others have no known cause. The sample contains approximately 730,000 clones, roughly 88% of them found a single time. The ten largest clones take up roughly 0.01% of the sample. In the case of this clone: Its antigen is not yet known. Base qualities are not provided; no much larger clone lies one nucleotide away.

This same sample was also taken into another study, of human thymus T cells. As the second paper documents: The donors were immunologically healthy infants in Finland who had open corrective cardiac surgery for congenital heart defects. The thymus tissue came from surgical resects taken out during corrective cardiac surgery. V and J gene segment usage appeared biased in both thymic and peripheral blood repertoires. The related research reported highly overlapping thymic TCR repertoires among unrelated individuals. The study characterized TCR alpha and beta repertoires from under 10 infant thymus samples and four related peripheral blood samples. Donor ages ranging from about 7 to 244 days were recorded, and roughly six male and a couple of female infants were included in the cohort. Thymocytes were freed from the tissue by mechanical means and kept at -70 degrees C as pellets of roughly 9-30 million cells. A QIAsymphony instrument was used to extract genomic DNA from the frozen cell pellets. The immunoSEQ multiplex PCR assay was used to amplify the TCRB and TCRAD loci from a standardized amount of quality-controlled genomic DNA. The V(D)J region was spanned by amplicons of a length sufficient to cover the CDR3 and to identify V and J genes. Through the commercial immunoSEQ service, the amplicons were sequenced on an Illumina platform. Corrections for primer bias and sequencing errors followed previously described methods, while TCRAD and TCRB definitions were based on the IMGT database. Repertoires were analysed with immunoSEQ Analyzer 3.0 and VDJTools, covering basic statistics, V/J segment usage, diversity estimates, rarefaction and pairwise overlap. Diversity was estimated using the Chao1, ChaoE, Efron-Thisted, Shannon and inverse Simpson indices, and was also estimated on datasets down-sampled to the size of the smallest sample. Repertoire overlap was determined by strict matching of CDR3 nucleotide sequence, V gene and J gene, and Jaccard-based multidimensional scaling clustering was applied. On average, thymus samples gave hundreds of thousands of unique TCRB clonotypes, whereas blood samples gave roughly 86,000.

The receptor was derived from a girl under three years old with a congenital heart defect. Donor details come from another sample of the same person, matched by shared clones. This receptor chain uses TRBV9 and TRBJ2-2; TRBD2 lines up with 13 middle nucleotides. Sequencing was carried out using thymocytes. The CDR3 protein sequence reads: CASSGDTSGGASYPTGELFF. The DNA sequence is given as TGTGCCAGCAGCGGCGACACTAGCGGGGGGGCGTCCTACCCCACCGGGGAGCTGTTTTTT.